This is a list of T cell receptor beta chains from one sample in a study of T cell repertoires in cytomegalovirus infection. The antigens for these receptors are not known. TCRdb ran MiXCR on the reads and lists one entry per CDR3 protein. The sample has about 470,000 distinct CDR3 sequences; about two fifths are singletons. The sequencing here drew on cultured PBMCs, taken from culture after CMV antigen stimulation. The receptors derive from a human donor in good health (CMV status not recorded). Some clones in this sample may be carry-over from other donors' samples. Both conserved end residues are part of each CDR3. Fields, in order: D gene, J gene, clone size, V gene, CDR3 DNA, CDR3 protein. A D gene is named only where the DNA matches it firmly. The listing skips clone size in some rows; elsewhere it reads once, few, many or a size class.

>TRBD2|TRBJ2-1|-|TRBV7-9
TGTGCCAGCAGCTTACGACGGGGGGAAGAGAATGAGCAGTTCTTC
CASSLRRGEENEQFF
>-|TRBJ1-4|-|TRBV7-9
TGTGCCAGCAGCTTATGGGGCCCGGGGGAAAAACTGTTTTTT
CASSLWGPGEKLFF
>TRBD2|TRBJ2-5|-|TRBV20-1
TGCAGTGCTAGTGACGGGAGGATCCGAGAGACCCAGTACTTC
CSASDGRIRETQYF
>TRBD1|TRBJ2-7|-|TRBV12-3/TRBV12-4
TGTGCCAGCAGCAAGACCGGGACAGGGGTCTACGAGCAGTACTTC
CASSKTGTGVYEQYF
>-|TRBJ2-1|-|TRBV6-2/TRBV6-3
TGTGCCAGCAGTTACACGAGTGAGCAGTTCTTC
CASSYTSEQFF
>-|TRBJ2-1|-|TRBV6-2/TRBV6-3
TGTGCCAGCAGTCGACAGGTCTACAATGAGCAGTTCTTC
CASSRQVYNEQFF
>-|TRBJ1-1|-|TRBV11-2
TGTGCCAGCAGCTTAGTAGGGGCCGGGAACACTGAAGCTTTCTTT
CASSLVGAGNTEAFF
>-|TRBJ1-1|few|TRBV18
TGTGCCAGCTCACCGTCCGAGCGGGTGAACACTGAAGCTTTCTTT
CASSPSERVNTEAFF
>-|TRBJ2-5|-|TRBV12-3/TRBV12-4
TGTGCCAGCAGCCCCTTCCAGGGCGGGCAAGAGACCCAGTACTTC
CASSPFQGGQETQYF
>-|TRBJ1-1|-|TRBV4-1
TGCGCCAGCAGCCAAGATCGAAGGGGCCCGCTGGTGGCTGAAGCTTTCTTT
CASSQDRRGPLVAEAFF
>-|TRBJ2-7|-|TRBV27
TGTGCCAGCAGTGACAAGGGAGGAGACGAGCAGTACTTC
CASSDKGGDEQYF
>TRBD2|TRBJ2-1|few|TRBV10-3
TGTGCCATCCGTCGGGGGGGCCTTGGCAATGAGCAGTTCTTC
CAIRRGGLGNEQFF
>TRBD2|TRBJ2-1|-|TRBV20-1
TGCAGTGCTGCCACCCCGGGGGGGCTTCAATTCAATGAGCAGTTCTTC
CSAATPGGLQFNEQFF
>TRBD2|TRBJ2-7|-|TRBV10-2
TGCGCCAGCAGTGAGTCGACGGGGGGGGGTAGGAACTACGAGCAGTACTTC
CASSESTGGGRNYEQYF
>-|TRBJ2-7|-|TRBV6-8
TGTGCCAGCAGTTATGTGAAGTTGGCATCCTACGAGCAGTACTTC
CASSYVKLASYEQYF
>-|TRBJ2-6|-|TRBV11-3
TGTGCCACAGGACCCCCGGCCGGTCCAAGCTCTGGGGCCAACGTCCTGACTTTC
CATGPPAGPSSGANVLTF
>-|TRBJ1-4|-|TRBV11-2
TGTGCCAGCAGCTCGTTAGGCCTTGGGGAAAAACTGTTTTTT
CASSSLGLGEKLFF
>-|TRBJ2-1|few|TRBV7-6
TGTGCCAGCAGCTCCTTTGGAGCTAATGAGCAGTTCTTC
CASSSFGANEQFF
>-|TRBJ2-1|-|TRBV9
TGTGCCAGCAGCGTAGGTCGCGGGGAGAACCCCTACAATGAGCAGTTCTTC
CASSVGRGENPYNEQFF
>TRBD1|TRBJ2-4|-|TRBV10-2
TGCGCCAGCAGTGATACCCGTGGACAGGGCCGATTCGACATTCAGTACTTC
CASSDTRGQGRFDIQYF
>-|TRBJ2-7|-|TRBV4-1
TGCGCCAGCAGCCGCACTGAGATGACGGGCCCTGTTGAGCAGTACTTC
CASSRTEMTGPVEQYF
>TRBD1|TRBJ2-7|-|TRBV6-1
TGTGCCAGCAGCGAACCGGACAGGTTGACCTCCTACGAGCAGTACTTC
CASSEPDRLTSYEQYF
>-|TRBJ2-3|-|TRBV7-2
TGTGCCAGCAGCTTAAATAGCAGGGTACAAAAAGATACGCAGTATTTT
CASSLNSRVQKDTQYF
>-|TRBJ2-7|-|TRBV6-1
TGTGCCAGCACCCCTGAACGGGAGCCGTCGAACGAGCAGTACTTC
CASTPEREPSNEQYF
>-|TRBJ2-3|few|TRBV19
TGTGCCAGTAGTATCCGGGGCTACGCTAGCACAGATACGCAGTATTTT
CASSIRGYASTDTQYF
>-|TRBJ2-1|-|TRBV7-6
TGTGCCAGCAGCTTAGGTCCTAGTGAGCAGTTCTTC
CASSLGPSEQFF